Presented here are 11 T cell receptor beta chains from one specimen sequenced in a study of patients and donors after allogeneic stem cell transplantation. MiXCR was run by TCRdb on the RT-PCR reads, yielding one entry per CDR3 protein. The sample carries more than 850,000 distinct CDR3 sequences, about 20% recorded once. Material for sequencing was blood, either unsorted or a sorted T cell fraction (not recorded which). The receptor set was obtained from a human donor who was either an allogeneic HSCT recipient or a stem cell or donor lymphocyte infusion donor (not recorded which). It is not recorded whose cells these are; they may come from a transplant donor.

This chain links TRBV7-2 with TRBJ1-6, with D possibly being TRBD1 (5 bases). The germline gives CDR1 SGHTA, CDR2 FQGNSA. The V gene lost 3 bases and the J gene lost 7 bases, with 16 bases spanning the gap. The length of the CDR3 is 16 residues. CDR3 region: CASSLRTRVQNSPLHF. DNA of the CDR3: TGTGCCAGCAGCTTGAGGACCAGGGTGCAAAATTCACCCCTCCACTTT.

This clonotype was recorded once. The rearrangement links TRBV6-1 to TRBJ2-2, with D maybe TRBD2 (6 bases). The CDR3 spans 15 residues. V was shortened by 6 bases and J by 2 bases, with 13 bases between the two germline ends. CDR1 and CDR2 (germline): MNHNS, SASEGT. CDR3 protein: CASSRRGDNTGELFF. CDR3 DNA sequence: TGTGCCAGCAGCCGGAGGGGCGATAACACCGGGGAGCTGTTTTTT.

This clonotype appeared a few times. This chain uses TRBV6-1 with TRBJ1-2; tentatively, D is TRBD1 (5 bases). Germline assignment: CDR1 MNHNS and CDR2 SASEGT. The CDR3 spans 14 residues. V shed 7 bases and J shed 1 base, with 13 bases lying between them. This CDR3 reads CASKAGTLNYGYTF. CDR3 DNA sequence: TGTGCCAGCAAGGCGGGGACCCTTAACTATGGCTACACCTTC.

Details on this clonotype: Germline and junction disagree at one end, which may indicate a read error. This chain uses TRBV6-8 with TRBJ2-1, with a possible D match to TRBD2 (6 bases). Germline CDR1 reads MNHGY; CDR2 reads SAAAGT. The CDR3 contains 12 residues. The CDR3 loop reads CPGEAPYNEQFF. The CDR3 nucleotides read TGCCCGGGGGAGGCCCCCTACAATGAGCAGTTCTTC.

The V and J genes are TRBV12-3 or TRBV12-4 and TRBJ2-3; the match to TRBD1 covers 8 bases. The CDR3 is 17 amino acids. Germline trimming cut 5 bases from V and 5 bases from J; bases unmatched to any gene: 15. The CDR3 is CASSRSRGPKEVDTQYF. DNA for the CDR3: TGTGCCAGCAGTCGGAGCAGGGGGCCAAAAGAGGTAGATACGCAGTATTTT.

This clonotype was counted between two and nine times. The CDR3 sequence is CASSSEYEQYF. In DNA, the CDR3 is TGTGCCAGCAGCTCTGAGTACGAGCAGTACTTC. The chain is built from TRBV7-9 and TRBJ2-7; D is uncertain. The V end was cut by 4 bases, the J end by 4 bases, with 5 bases between. The germline V gene encodes CDR1 SEHNR and CDR2 FQNEAQ (reference sequence). The CDR3 has 11 amino acids.

In its sample, this clonotype was seen a few times. This chain uses TRBV5-1 with TRBJ2-7; D unresolved. The CDR3 covers 11 residues. Germline V gene sequence: CDR1 SGHRS, CDR2 YFSETQ. Between the trimmed V and J ends, which lost 6 bases and 5 bases, there was a span of 9 bases. The CDR3 loop is CASTGYNEQYF. The DNA of the CDR3 is TGCGCCAGCACCGGCTATAACGAGCAGTACTTC.

This clonotype was counted between two and nine times. The rearrangement links TRBV7-9 to TRBJ1-1; 7 nucleotides align to TRBD1. The germline V gene encodes CDR1 SEHNR and CDR2 FQNEAQ (reference sequence). The trim removed 1 base at V and 5 bases at J, leaving 4 bases unmatched. CDR3 size: 14 residues. The CDR3 protein is CASSLESRGTEAFF. The CDR3 coding sequence is TGTGCCAGCAGCTTAGAGAGCAGGGGGACTGAAGCTTTCTTT.

The chain recombines TRBV24-1 with TRBJ1-5, with TRBD1 as a possible D gene (5 bases). There are 18 residues in the CDR3. Trimming took off 5 bases at V and 0 bases at J, with 19 bases between the two ends. Germline values: CDR1 KGHDR, CDR2 SFDVKD. The CDR3, as DNA: TGTGCCACCAGTGCCTCCGGAACAGGACGGACTAGCAATCAGCCCCAGCATTTT. This encodes CATSASGTGRTSNQPQHF.

The CDR3 region has the DNA TGCAGTGCTAGAGATTACACAGGGGGACCCTATGGCTACACCTTC. Encoded protein: CSARDYTGGPYGYTF. The V call is TRBV20-1, the J call TRBJ1-2, with 8 bases matching TRBD1. From germline, CDR1 is DFQATT and CDR2 SNEGSKA (reference sequence). This CDR3 has 15 residues. With 0 bases clipped from V and 4 bases from J, the junction kept 7 bases outside the gene matches.

This rearrangement joins TRBV11-1 to TRBJ2-7; 8 positions agree with TRBD1. CDR1 SGHAT and CDR2 FQDESV come from the germline V gene (reference sequence). V shed 5 bases, J shed 4 bases, and the junction held 4 bases outside the gene matches. The CDR3 runs to 13 residues. CDR3 DNA: TGTGCCAGCAGCACCAGGGGGCTGTACGAGCAGTACTTC. This encodes CASSTRGLYEQYF.